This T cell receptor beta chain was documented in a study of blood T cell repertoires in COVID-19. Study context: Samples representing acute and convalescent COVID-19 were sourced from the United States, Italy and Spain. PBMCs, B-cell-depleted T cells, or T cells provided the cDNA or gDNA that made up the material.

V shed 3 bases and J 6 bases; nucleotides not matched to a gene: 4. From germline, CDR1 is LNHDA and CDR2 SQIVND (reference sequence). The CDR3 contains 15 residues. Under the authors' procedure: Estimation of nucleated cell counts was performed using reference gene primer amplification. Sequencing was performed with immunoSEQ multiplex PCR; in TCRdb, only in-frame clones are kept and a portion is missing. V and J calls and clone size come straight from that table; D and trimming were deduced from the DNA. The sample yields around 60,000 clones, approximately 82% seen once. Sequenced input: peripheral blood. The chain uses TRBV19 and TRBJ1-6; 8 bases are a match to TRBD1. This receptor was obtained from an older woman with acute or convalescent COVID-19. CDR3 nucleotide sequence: TGTGCCAGTAGTATCCAGGGGGCAAGTAATTCACCCCTCCACTTT. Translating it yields CASSIQGASNSPLHF. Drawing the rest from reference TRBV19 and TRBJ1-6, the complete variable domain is DGGITQSPKYLFRKEGQNVTLSCEQNLNHDAMYWYRQDPGQGLRLIYYSQIVNDFQKGDIAEGYSVSREKKESFPLTVTSAQKNPTAFYLCASSIQGASNSPLHFGNGTRLTVT.